The sequence of this T cell receptor beta chain was determined in a study of T cells after yellow fever vaccination. The CDR3 has 16 residues. The V gene's germline CDR1 is LNHNV and CDR2 YYDKDF (reference sequence). V lost 3 bases, J lost 0 bases, and 7 bases stayed unmatched. Overall study findings and caveats: The presence of abundant clonotypes contaminating from the bulk population was possible in FACS-sorted repertoires.

TCRdb re-called the 5' RACE reads with MiXCR, one entry per CDR3 protein. The profile shows roughly 500,000 distinct CDR3 sequences, roughly a fifth of them singletons. This clonotype was seen at least ten times. Its antigen is still unknown. This material consisted of PBMCs, taken 15 days after the yellow fever booster vaccination. The gene calls are TRBV15 and TRBJ2-5, with 7 bases that match TRBD1. The origin of this receptor is a man between 25 and 39 years old who received the YFV17D yellow fever vaccine. CDR3 in amino acids: CATSSPGQTYQETQYF. The DNA for the CDR3 is TGTGCCACCAGCAGTCCGGGACAGACGTACCAAGAGACCCAGTACTTC.